Following are 5 T cell receptor beta chains from one sample sequenced in a study of T cells in Graves' hyperthyroidism and ophthalmopathy. The investigators amplified TCR beta CDR3 regions from RNA transcripts. An initial round of RT-PCR targeting the TCR CDR3 relied on the HTBI primer set. One entry per CDR3 protein results from TCRdb running MiXCR on the multiplex PCR reads. The sample contains about 560,000 distinct CDR3 sequences, over 15% of which appear only once. The sequencing sample was made of blood. The receptors were gathered from a woman aged 18-35 years with Graves' hyperthyroidism.

The CDR3 loop is CASSHRTGEADTQYF. The CDR3 DNA reads as TGTGCCAGCAGCCACCGGACAGGGGAGGCAGATACGCAGTATTTT. The chain recombines TRBV9 with TRBJ2-3, with 9 bases identical to TRBD1. The germline gives CDR1 SGDLS, CDR2 YYNGEE. Trimming took 4 bases from V and 4 from J; bases not matched to a gene: 7. The CDR3 is 15 residues long.

This clonotype was picked up many times. V and J are TRBV28 and TRBJ2-1, with 8 bases lining up with TRBD1. The junction had 5 bases not matched to a gene; V was cut back by 6 bases and J by 7 bases. Germline CDR1 MDHEN, CDR2 SYDVKM. The CDR3 has 13 amino acids. This CDR3 reads CASSLDRGNEQFF. CDR3 bases: TGTGCCAGCAGCTTAGACAGGGGAAATGAGCAGTTCTTC.

This clonotype has just a few counts. CDR3 DNA: TGTGCCAGCAGCCAATCCGGACAGTATGGCTACACCTTC. Amino acids: CASSQSGQYGYTF. The V and J genes are TRBV16 and TRBJ1-2, with D possibly being TRBD1 (6 bases). There are 13 residues in the CDR3. Germline CDR1 reads KGHSY; CDR2 reads FQNENV. V gave up 0 bases and J gave up 5 bases, with 7 bases separating them.

This clonotype has at least ten counts. This chain links TRBV28 with TRBJ2-7; no clear D gene. The CDR3 is made up of 13 amino acids. Trimming took 2 bases from V and 2 from J, leaving 7 bases between them. The germline V gene encodes CDR1 MDHEN and CDR2 SYDVKM. The CDR3 loop is CASSLDITYEQYF. CDR3 in DNA: TGTGCCAGCAGTTTAGACATCACCTACGAGCAGTACTTC.

The chain employs TRBV11-2 and TRBJ2-5; TRBD1 agrees at 12 bases. The germline CDR1 and CDR2 sequences are SGHAT and FQNNGV. The CDR3 extends over 17 amino acids. Trimming at V came to 5 bases and at J to 5 bases, leaving 12 bases not matched to a gene. The CDR3 DNA sequence: TGTGCCAGCAGCGCGATGGGACAGGGGGCCCCTCGGGAGACCCAGTACTTC. It specifies CASSAMGQGAPRETQYF.